The 22 T cell receptor beta chains listed next were all sequenced from one sample in a study of naive and memory T cell subsets (dated by TCRdb to the late 2010s). Receptor libraries were prepared by UMI-ligation and nested PCR. Sequencing was carried out with an Illumina MiSeq. An equimolar mix of two oligonucleotides covering both TRBC1 and TRBC2 was used as the beta constant-region primer. The raw public data were reprocessed by TCRdb itself: fastp quality trimming at Q25, MiXCR clonotype calling, in-frame beta chains only. Entries that share a CDR3 protein sequence are merged under the most common genes and DNA. The sample includes about 150,000 distinct CDR3 sequences, with approximately 15% observed a single time. 0.14% to 0.15% of the sample rests with the top ten. The material sequenced was naive CD4+ T cells from blood. The cell subset or site label, as the study defines it: naive T cells, CD45RA high CD27+. Receptors originate from a human donor in good health.

The table lists this clonotype with a few counts. The V gene is TRBV6-5, the J gene TRBJ2-3; 11 positions agree with TRBD2. Germline assignment: CDR1 MNHEY and CDR2 SVGAGI. The CDR3 covers 15 residues. Trimming cost V 4 bases and J 7 bases; bases outside gene matches: 7. CDR3 in DNA: TGTGCCAGCAGTTCTATAGCGGGAGGGCCGCATACGCAGTATTTT. It is translated as CASSSIAGGPHTQYF.

In this sample, this clonotype turned up a few times. The genes are TRBV24-1 and TRBJ1-1; 10 bases fit TRBD1. The CDR3 spans 16 residues. V dropped 3 bases and J dropped 5; count of bases not matched to a gene: 8. Germline V CDR1 and CDR2: KGHDR, SFDVKD. CDR3 in amino acids: CATSDERTGGGTEAFF. The CDR3, as DNA: TGTGCCACCAGTGATGAACGGACAGGGGGGGGGACTGAAGCTTTCTTT.

This clonotype turned up a few times. The chain employs TRBV4-2 and TRBJ2-7, with TRBD1 identical over 8 bases. Looked up from germline, CDR1 is LGHNA and CDR2 is YNFKEQ. This CDR3 spans 15 amino acids. Losses at the gene ends were 6 bases for V and 0 bases for J; bases not matched to a gene: 7. The CDR3 coding sequence is TGTGCCAGCAGGCTTCAGGGGGCCTCCTCCTACGAGCAGTACTTC. It encodes CASRLQGASSYEQYF.

The chain carries TRBV20-1 and TRBJ2-3; 8 bases align to TRBD2. V lost 5 bases, J lost 3 bases, and 10 bases stayed unmatched. Germline CDR1 DFQATT, CDR2 SNEGSKA (reference sequence). The CDR3 has 15 amino acids. CDR3 region: CSAASQAGVTDTQYF. The CDR3 region has the DNA TGCAGTGCTGCGAGCCAAGCGGGAGTAACAGATACGCAGTATTTT.

This clonotype was seen a few times. The chain uses TRBV6-5 and TRBJ2-5; TRBD1 matches 8 bases. From germline, CDR1 is MNHEY and CDR2 SVGAGI. The V and J ends lost 5 bases and 4 bases, in that order; junction bases with no gene match: 6. This CDR3 has 14 residues. CDR3 region: CASSQDRAIETQYF. CDR3 in DNA: TGTGCCAGCAGTCAGGACAGGGCGATAGAGACCCAGTACTTC.

A few counts support this clonotype. The chain combines TRBV9 with TRBJ2-5; 10 bases are shared with TRBD1. CDR3 length equals 16 residues. J was trimmed by 1 base and V by 2 bases; bases with no gene match: 5. Germline CDR1 is SGDLS and CDR2 is YYNGEE. The CDR3 here is CASSVGTGAFQETQYF. The CDR3 DNA follows: TGTGCCAGCAGCGTCGGGACAGGGGCGTTCCAAGAGACCCAGTACTTC.

The chain couples TRBV7-2 to TRBJ2-5; 8 nucleotides match TRBD1. Unmatched junction bases numbered 5, after V lost 4 bases and J lost 4 bases. Germline CDR1 reads SGHTA; CDR2 reads FQGNSA. This CDR3 is built from 14 residues. The CDR3 coding sequence is TGTGCCAGCAGCTCAGACAGGGGCCGAGAGACCCAGTACTTC. Translating it yields CASSSDRGRETQYF.

The chain employs TRBV12-3 or TRBV12-4 and TRBJ2-3; D is uncertain. V lost 8 bases to trimming and J lost 0 bases, with 6 bases between them. There are 12 residues in the CDR3. The CDR3 DNA is TGTGCCAGCCTAAAAAGCACAGATACGCAGTATTTT. It specifies CASLKSTDTQYF.

The J gene is TRBJ2-5, the V gene TRBV4-1; D is perhaps TRBD2 (5 bases). V was shortened by 0 bases and J by 9 bases, with 11 bases between the two germline ends. Germline V lookup: CDR1 MGHRA, CDR2 YSYEKL. The CDR3 loop spans 13 amino acids. CDR3 amino acids: CASSQDHREAQYF. Written as DNA, the CDR3 is TGCGCCAGCAGCCAAGATCACCGGGAAGCCCAGTACTTC.

The chain uses TRBV29-1 and TRBJ2-7; D is undetermined. Trimming removed 4 bases from V and 2 bases from J, with 9 bases in between. Germline V gene sequence: CDR1 SQVTM, CDR2 ANQGSEA. CDR3 size: 12 residues. The CDR3 reads CSVGSSAYEQYF. The DNA of the CDR3 is TGCAGCGTTGGGTCTTCGGCCTACGAGCAGTACTTC.

This clonotype showed up many times. The rearrangement links TRBV12-3 or TRBV12-4 to TRBJ2-2; TRBD2 is a possible D gene (5 bases). Between the trimmed V and J ends, which lost 6 bases and 9 bases, there was a span of 11 bases. The CDR3 contains 12 residues. The CDR3 DNA reads as TGTGCCAGCAGCCGAGAGCGGTGGGAGCTGTTTTTT. Translation: CASSRERWELFF.

The V call is TRBV5-1, the J call TRBJ2-1; D ambiguous. V was shortened by 0 bases and J by 1 base, with 8 bases between the two germline ends. CDR1 and CDR2 (germline): SGHRS, YFSETQ. The CDR3 totals 15 residues. This CDR3 is CASSLVGESYNEQFF. As DNA, the CDR3 is TGCGCCAGCAGCTTGGTGGGCGAGTCCTACAATGAGCAGTTCTTC.

Only a few counts were recorded for this clonotype. The chain carries TRBV30 and TRBJ2-2; 8 bases fit TRBD2. V was pared by 4 bases and J by 7 bases, with 8 bases of the junction left unmatched. The CDR3 runs 14 residues. Germline loops: CDR1 GTSNPN, CDR2 SVGIG (reference sequence). CDR3 DNA sequence: TGTGCCTGGAACGCCAGGCGGGGGGACGGGGAGCTGTTTTTT. Protein: CAWNARRGDGELFF.

This chain joins TRBV20-1 and TRBJ2-1; perhaps TRBD2 as D (5 bases). Germline V gene data show CDR1 as DFQATT and CDR2 as SNEGSKA (reference sequence). V was shortened by 0 bases and J by 8 bases, with 14 bases between the two germline ends. CDR3 length: 14 amino acids. CDR3 amino acids: CSARDWRASYEQFF. CDR3 sequence (DNA): TGCAGTGCTAGAGATTGGCGGGCTAGCTATGAGCAGTTCTTC.

V is TRBV5-4 and J is TRBJ1-1; D ambiguous. Germline values: CDR1 SGHNT, CDR2 YYREEE (reference sequence). Trimming left V 1 base short and J 0 bases short, with 7 bases between. The CDR3 covers 14 residues. For the CDR3, the DNA is TGTGCCAGCAGCTTGAACGGTATGAACACTGAAGCTTTCTTT. Amino acids: CASSLNGMNTEAFF.

The chain carries TRBV14 and TRBJ2-1; 11 nucleotides agree with TRBD2. Germline values: CDR1 SGHDN, CDR2 FVKESK. The trim removed 4 bases at V and 3 bases at J, leaving 2 bases unmatched. CDR3 size: 15 residues. As DNA, the CDR3 is TGTGCCAGCAGCCCTACTAGCGGGAGCTACAATGAGCAGTTCTTC. Encoded protein: CASSPTSGSYNEQFF.

The V gene is TRBV29-1, the J gene TRBJ1-1; 9 bases are shared with TRBD1. Per germline, CDR1 SQVTM and CDR2 ANQGSEA. The CDR3 spans 12 residues. V lost 8 bases to trimming and J lost 4 bases; unmatched junction nucleotides: 5. The CDR3 here is CSLRQGVTEAFF. The CDR3 region has the DNA TGCAGCCTACGACAGGGGGTCACTGAAGCTTTCTTT.

The J gene is TRBJ2-3, the V gene TRBV11-1; 7 bases fit TRBD1. V trimming: 5 bases; J trimming: 3 bases; junction bases outside the gene matches: 5. The CDR3 totals 14 residues. CDR1 and CDR2 (germline): SGHAT, FQDESV (reference sequence). The CDR3 DNA reads TGTGCCAGCAGCCCGGGGACAGCAACAGATACGCAGTATTTT. This gives the protein CASSPGTATDTQYF.

The chain joins TRBV6-1 to TRBJ2-7, with 9 positions matching TRBD1. CDR1 MNHNS and CDR2 SASEGT come from the germline V gene. The J segment lost 4 bases and the V segment lost 6 bases, leaving 10 bases of the junction unmatched. CDR3 size: 15 residues. CDR3 region: CASSPSRDRVYEQYF. The CDR3 nucleotides read TGTGCCAGCAGCCCATCCCGGGACAGGGTATACGAGCAGTACTTC.

V is TRBV29-1 and J is TRBJ2-1; D is possibly TRBD1 (5 bases). This CDR3 contains 14 residues. Germline CDR1 and CDR2: SQVTM and ANQGSEA. The V and J ends lost 7 bases and 6 bases respectively, with 19 bases between them. The CDR3 here is CSGAQGYTGNEQFF. The CDR3 nucleotides read TGCAGCGGGGCTCAGGGTTATACCGGCAATGAGCAGTTCTTC.

This clonotype was picked up a small number of times. The chain combines TRBV28 with TRBJ1-2; 7 bases map to TRBD1. Unmatched junction bases numbered 6, after V lost 3 bases and J lost 8 bases. Looked up from germline, CDR1 is MDHEN and CDR2 is SYDVKM. This CDR3 is 13 amino acids long. The CDR3 sequence: CASSLSTGEGYTF. The CDR3 region has the DNA TGTGCCAGCAGTTTGTCTACAGGGGAAGGCTACACCTTC.

This clonotype was detected once. Its ends do not fully match the called genes, so a read error is possible. This rearrangement joins TRBV2 to TRBJ2-3; no clear D gene. CDR3 length: 12 residues. Germline assignment: CDR1 SNHLY and CDR2 FYNNEI. The CDR3 here is CASREVTDTQYF. CDR3 nucleotide sequence: TGTGCCAGCAGAGAAGTGACAGATACGCAGTATTTT.